The rows below give T cell receptor beta chains drawn from one sample of a study of blood T cell repertoires in COVID-19. Here immunoSEQ multiplex PCR was the method, and the copy in TCRdb shows in-frame clones only, minus some. This sample has about 440,000 clones, with about 91% found just once. Sequencing was carried out using peripheral blood. All receptors come from a woman aged 50 to 60 with COVID-19, enrolled during active disease. The CDR3 runs from the conserved cysteine through the conserved F or W. Each record gives: D gene, J gene, clone size, V gene, CDR3 DNA, CDR3 protein. D genes are given only for firm matches. Part of the rows lack a size; the others show once, few, many or a class for expanded clones.

d_call: TRBD1; j_call: TRBJ2-2; clone_size: NA; v_call: TRBV12-3/TRBV12-4; cdr3_nt: TGTGCCAGCAGATCCTACAGGGGCGGGGAGCTGTTTTTT; cdr3_aa: CASRSYRGGELFF
d_call: NA; j_call: TRBJ1-5; clone_size: few; v_call: TRBV7-9; cdr3_nt: TGTGCCAGCAGCCGACAGTACAATCAGCCCCAGCATTTT; cdr3_aa: CASSRQYNQPQHF
d_call: TRBD1; j_call: TRBJ2-4; clone_size: NA; v_call: TRBV27; cdr3_nt: TGTGCCAGCAGTTTATCCCCCGGGACAGGCACCTCGGGATACATTCAGTACTTC; cdr3_aa: CASSLSPGTGTSGYIQYF
d_call: TRBD2; j_call: TRBJ2-2; clone_size: NA; v_call: TRBV5-1; cdr3_nt: TGCGCCAGCAGCTTCGCAGGACTAGCGCGCACCGGGGAGCTGTTTTTT; cdr3_aa: CASSFAGLARTGELFF
d_call: TRBD2; j_call: TRBJ2-1; clone_size: NA; v_call: TRBV30; cdr3_nt: TGTGCCTGGAGTGACCCTAGCGGGGGAACCAGGAATGAGCAGTTCTTC; cdr3_aa: CAWSDPSGGTRNEQFF
d_call: NA; j_call: TRBJ2-4; clone_size: NA; v_call: TRBV15; cdr3_nt: TGTGCCACCAGCAGAGATAAGAGCGCTCAACTAGCCAAAAACATTCAGTACTTC; cdr3_aa: CATSRDKSAQLAKNIQYF
d_call: TRBD1; j_call: TRBJ1-1; clone_size: NA; v_call: TRBV12-3/TRBV12-4; cdr3_nt: TGTGCCAGCAAAACAGGGGGCACTGAAGCTTTCTTT; cdr3_aa: CASKTGGTEAFF
d_call: NA; j_call: TRBJ1-3; clone_size: few; v_call: TRBV18; cdr3_nt: TGTGCCAGCTCACCCCAGGCGGGGGGAAACACCATATATTTT; cdr3_aa: CASSPQAGGNTIYF
d_call: NA; j_call: TRBJ2-3; clone_size: NA; v_call: TRBV2; cdr3_nt: TGTGCCAGTAGAGGAACGAGGAGCACAGATACGCAGTATTTT; cdr3_aa: CASRGTRSTDTQYF
d_call: TRBD2; j_call: TRBJ2-7; clone_size: NA; v_call: TRBV5-1; cdr3_nt: TGCGCCAGCAGCTTGGCGACTAGCTCAAGTACCTACGAGCAGTACTTC; cdr3_aa: CASSLATSSSTYEQYF
d_call: NA; j_call: TRBJ1-3; clone_size: NA; v_call: TRBV5-1; cdr3_nt: TGCGCCAGCAGCTTGGGGGAGCTGGCCGGAGGGAGAAACACCATATATTTT; cdr3_aa: CASSLGELAGGRNTIYF
d_call: TRBD1; j_call: TRBJ2-7; clone_size: NA; v_call: TRBV30; cdr3_nt: TGTGCCTGTACAGCAGGGGGCCCGGACGAGCAGTACTTC; cdr3_aa: CACTAGGPDEQYF
d_call: TRBD1; j_call: TRBJ1-6; clone_size: NA; v_call: TRBV7-7; cdr3_nt: TGTGCCAGCAGTACAGGGGTAGATTCACCCCTCCACTTT; cdr3_aa: CASSTGVDSPLHF
d_call: NA; j_call: TRBJ1-1; clone_size: NA; v_call: TRBV5-1; cdr3_nt: TGCGCCAGCAGCTCGGACATCATGAACACTGAAGCTTTCTTT; cdr3_aa: CASSSDIMNTEAFF
d_call: TRBD1; j_call: TRBJ1-6; clone_size: NA; v_call: TRBV30; cdr3_nt: TGTGCCTGGAGAGGGACAGTTGGCTATAATTCACCCCTCCACTTT; cdr3_aa: CAWRGTVGYNSPLHF
d_call: TRBD1; j_call: TRBJ1-1; clone_size: few; v_call: TRBV6-1; cdr3_nt: TGTGCCAGCAGTGACGACAGGGCGGACACTGAAGCTTTCTTT; cdr3_aa: CASSDDRADTEAFF
d_call: TRBD1; j_call: TRBJ1-1; clone_size: once; v_call: TRBV14; cdr3_nt: TGTGCCAGCAGCCAACTGGGGACAGGTCGGACTGAAGCTTTCTTT; cdr3_aa: CASSQLGTGRTEAFF
d_call: NA; j_call: TRBJ2-2; clone_size: NA; v_call: TRBV5-4; cdr3_nt: TGTGCCAGCAGCTTCCCGACTCCGGCGAACACCGGGGAGCTGTTTTTT; cdr3_aa: CASSFPTPANTGELFF
d_call: NA; j_call: TRBJ1-5; clone_size: NA; v_call: TRBV12-3/TRBV12-4; cdr3_nt: TGTGCCAGCAGTTTTGTTTCAAATCAGCCCCAGCATTTT; cdr3_aa: CASSFVSNQPQHF
d_call: NA; j_call: TRBJ1-1; clone_size: NA; v_call: TRBV3-1/TRBV3-2; cdr3_nt: TGTGCCAGCAGCCCAGCTCTACAGGGAGCCGGGGCTTTCTTT; cdr3_aa: CASSPALQGAGAFF
d_call: TRBD1; j_call: TRBJ1-5; clone_size: few; v_call: TRBV30; cdr3_nt: TGTGCCTGGAGCCCGGGACAGATAAATCAGCCCCAGCATTTT; cdr3_aa: CAWSPGQINQPQHF
d_call: TRBD2; j_call: TRBJ2-2; clone_size: NA; v_call: TRBV10-1; cdr3_nt: TGCGCCAGCAGTGAGACTAGCGGGGGGGTCAACACCGGGGAGCTGTTTTTT; cdr3_aa: CASSETSGGVNTGELFF
d_call: TRBD1; j_call: TRBJ1-1; clone_size: NA; v_call: TRBV6-4; cdr3_nt: TGTGCCAGCAGCAGGACAGGGAACACTGAAGCTTTCTTT; cdr3_aa: CASSRTGNTEAFF
d_call: NA; j_call: TRBJ2-2; clone_size: NA; v_call: TRBV5-8; cdr3_nt: TGTGCCAGCAGCCACGGGAACAGGGCTTCGACCGGGGAGCTGTTTTTT; cdr3_aa: CASSHGNRASTGELFF
d_call: NA; j_call: TRBJ1-1; clone_size: NA; v_call: TRBV6-5; cdr3_nt: TGTGCCAGCAGTAGGGAGGGCCTCCCGATTGAAGCTTTCTTT; cdr3_aa: CASSREGLPIEAFF
d_call: TRBD2; j_call: TRBJ2-7; clone_size: NA; v_call: TRBV10-2; cdr3_nt: TGCGCCAGCATTCTAGCGGGGGAGCAGTACTTC; cdr3_aa: CASILAGEQYF
d_call: TRBD1; j_call: TRBJ1-5; clone_size: NA; v_call: TRBV5-1; cdr3_nt: TGCGCCAGCAGCTTAGATCCGGGACAGAATCAGCCCCAGCATTTT; cdr3_aa: CASSLDPGQNQPQHF
d_call: TRBD1; j_call: TRBJ1-3; clone_size: few; v_call: TRBV19; cdr3_nt: TGTGCCAGTAGTGCATCGACAGGGGCTGGAAACACCATATATTTT; cdr3_aa: CASSASTGAGNTIYF
d_call: NA; j_call: TRBJ2-5; clone_size: NA; v_call: TRBV12-3/TRBV12-4; cdr3_nt: TGTGCCAGCAGTTTAGATTCTATAGAGACCCAGTACTTC; cdr3_aa: CASSLDSIETQYF
d_call: TRBD2; j_call: TRBJ2-3; clone_size: NA; v_call: TRBV30; cdr3_nt: TGTGCCTGGAGTATGTCTAGCGGGACCACAGATACGCAGTATTTT; cdr3_aa: CAWSMSSGTTDTQYF
d_call: TRBD1; j_call: TRBJ1-2; clone_size: NA; v_call: TRBV7-3; cdr3_nt: TGTGCCAGCAGCTTAATGGCAGGGGGCGCGGATGGCTACACCTTC; cdr3_aa: CASSLMAGGADGYTF
d_call: NA; j_call: TRBJ2-7; clone_size: NA; v_call: TRBV18; cdr3_nt: TGTGCCAGCTCACCACCGGTCCGGGGGGAGCAGTACTTC; cdr3_aa: CASSPPVRGEQYF
d_call: NA; j_call: TRBJ1-2; clone_size: NA; v_call: TRBV4-1; cdr3_nt: TGCGCCAGCAGCCGGGGGGAGTGGGATGGCTACACCTTC; cdr3_aa: CASSRGEWDGYTF
d_call: NA; j_call: TRBJ1-2; clone_size: NA; v_call: TRBV30; cdr3_nt: TGTGCCTGGAGAGGGGATGGCTACACCTTC; cdr3_aa: CAWRGDGYTF
d_call: NA; j_call: TRBJ2-5; clone_size: NA; v_call: TRBV13; cdr3_nt: TGTGCCAGCAGCTTAAGGGGGGGCGGAGAGACCCAGTACTTC; cdr3_aa: CASSLRGGGETQYF
d_call: NA; j_call: TRBJ1-2; clone_size: NA; v_call: TRBV15; cdr3_nt: TGTGCCACCGAGCGTCCCCCCGCTAACTATGGCTACACCTTC; cdr3_aa: CATERPPANYGYTF
d_call: TRBD2; j_call: TRBJ2-3; clone_size: NA; v_call: TRBV29-1; cdr3_nt: TGCAGCGTTGATAGAGGACTAGGGAGCACAGATACGCAGTATTTT; cdr3_aa: CSVDRGLGSTDTQYF
d_call: NA; j_call: TRBJ1-1; clone_size: NA; v_call: TRBV29-1; cdr3_nt: TGCAGCGTTGAAGACTGGTCGGGAAGTGAAGCTTTCTTT; cdr3_aa: CSVEDWSGSEAFF
d_call: NA; j_call: TRBJ1-1; clone_size: NA; v_call: TRBV10-3; cdr3_nt: TGTGCCATCAGTGAGGGTGGGGCAGGGGACACTGAAGCTTTCTTT; cdr3_aa: CAISEGGAGDTEAFF
d_call: TRBD1; j_call: TRBJ2-7; clone_size: NA; v_call: TRBV7-7; cdr3_nt: TGTGCCAGCAGCTTAGGGACGGACAGGGTTAACGAGCAGTACTTC; cdr3_aa: CASSLGTDRVNEQYF
d_call: NA; j_call: TRBJ2-7; clone_size: NA; v_call: TRBV6-5; cdr3_nt: TGTGCCAGCAGCCCCTTCTTACAGTCCTACGAGCAGTACTTC; cdr3_aa: CASSPFLQSYEQYF
d_call: NA; j_call: TRBJ1-3; clone_size: NA; v_call: TRBV2; cdr3_nt: TGTGCCAGCAGTCGACGGGCCAGGGTATTGGATGACACCATATATTTT; cdr3_aa: CASSRRARVLDDTIYF
d_call: TRBD1; j_call: TRBJ1-2; clone_size: NA; v_call: TRBV28; cdr3_nt: TGTGCCAGCAGTTTGTCAACAGGGGGCTATGGCTACACCTTC; cdr3_aa: CASSLSTGGYGYTF
d_call: TRBD2; j_call: TRBJ2-7; clone_size: NA; v_call: TRBV7-9; cdr3_nt: TGTGCCAGCAGCCCGCGTTGGGGAGGGAGAACCTACGAGCAGTACTTC; cdr3_aa: CASSPRWGGRTYEQYF
d_call: TRBD1; j_call: TRBJ1-4; clone_size: NA; v_call: TRBV3-1/TRBV3-2; cdr3_nt: TGTGCCAGCAGCCATTACCCGGGACAGGGTCGTGAAAAACTGTTTTTT; cdr3_aa: CASSHYPGQGREKLFF
d_call: NA; j_call: TRBJ1-1; clone_size: NA; v_call: TRBV5-1; cdr3_nt: TGCGCCAGCAAGCAGGGGCCCTCTTCCGGCACTGAAGCTTTCTTT; cdr3_aa: CASKQGPSSGTEAFF
d_call: NA; j_call: TRBJ1-1; clone_size: once; v_call: TRBV7-9; cdr3_nt: TGTGCCAGCGGTTGGGGCGCGAACACTGAAGCTTTCTTT; cdr3_aa: CASGWGANTEAFF
d_call: TRBD1; j_call: TRBJ2-2; clone_size: NA; v_call: TRBV19; cdr3_nt: TGTGCCAGTAGTACTGGACAGGGGGCGAACACCGGGGAGCTGTTTTTT; cdr3_aa: CASSTGQGANTGELFF
d_call: NA; j_call: TRBJ2-7; clone_size: once; v_call: TRBV27; cdr3_nt: TGTGCCAGCAGTCAGGGGGGTTCTTCCTACGAGCAGTACTTC; cdr3_aa: CASSQGGSSYEQYF
d_call: NA; j_call: TRBJ2-2; clone_size: NA; v_call: TRBV30; cdr3_nt: TGTGCCTGGAGTACCGGGGGGGAGCTGTTTTTT; cdr3_aa: CAWSTGGELFF
d_call: NA; j_call: TRBJ1-5; clone_size: NA; v_call: TRBV5-5; cdr3_nt: TGTGCCAGCAGCTTGGCCGGGACTGGGAATCAGCCCCAGCATTTT; cdr3_aa: CASSLAGTGNQPQHF
d_call: NA; j_call: TRBJ1-2; clone_size: NA; v_call: TRBV4-2; cdr3_nt: TGTGCCAGCAGCCAAGTCTTAACAGGCGGCTATGGCTACACCTTC; cdr3_aa: CASSQVLTGGYGYTF
d_call: NA; j_call: TRBJ2-7; clone_size: once; v_call: TRBV6-6; cdr3_nt: TGTGCCAGCAGTATAAACGGGATCCACGAGCAGTACTTC; cdr3_aa: CASSINGIHEQYF
d_call: TRBD1; j_call: TRBJ2-7; clone_size: NA; v_call: TRBV3-1/TRBV3-2; cdr3_nt: TGTGCCAGCAGCCTCCGGGACAGGGGATCCTACGAGCAGTACTTC; cdr3_aa: CASSLRDRGSYEQYF
d_call: NA; j_call: TRBJ2-7; clone_size: NA; v_call: TRBV2; cdr3_nt: TGTGCCAGCAGTGATCTAGGGGCCTACGAGCAGTACTTC; cdr3_aa: CASSDLGAYEQYF